This TCR beta chain was captured by sequencing in a study of cytomegalovirus exposure and HLA in healthy donors. Study-wide background: Samples from HLA-typed donors yielded some 85 million unique TCRs in an early data release.

Study outcomes and limitations: Associated with cytomegalovirus, according to the listing, were 170 or so TCR beta chains. The majority of CMV-associated TCR beta chains were reported as apparently HLA-restricted in a later analysis. Sequencing probably produced one cluster of sequence variants that were highly shared.

Both 60 Vbeta primers and 13 Jbeta primers went into the PCR. Here immunoSEQ multiplex PCR was the method, and the copy in TCRdb shows in-frame clones only, minus some. The sample lists some 200,000 clones, 65% to 80% occurring once. As to this clone: The antigen is unknown.

The clonotype was recovered from a girl aged 2 to 10 in good health and CMV-seronegative. Sequencing was done on a sample of PBMCs.

In DNA form, the CDR3 reads TGTGCCAGCAGCCTCCATAGCGGGGGGGCCACAGATACGCAGTATTTT. Amino acids: CASSLHSGGATDTQYF. V gene TRBV7-9 combines with J gene TRBJ2-3; 11 nucleotides line up with TRBD2. In germline, CDR1 is SEHNR, CDR2 FQNEAQ (reference sequence). The CDR3 spans 16 residues. V shed 5 bases, J shed 2 bases, and the junction held 6 bases outside the gene matches.